The 30 T cell receptor beta chains below were found in one sample sequenced in a study of yellow fever vaccine responses in identical twins. MiXCR, run by TCRdb on the RT-PCR reads, gives a single entry per CDR3 protein. The sample lists 15,000 to 20,000 distinct CDR3 sequences, 65% to 85% occurring once. Material: T cells from blood (PBMCs), unsorted or a sorted subset (not recorded which), obtained before or after yellow fever vaccination (not recorded which). Source of these receptors: a woman younger than 30 who received the yellow fever vaccine.

The rearrangement uses TRBV29-1 and TRBJ2-7; D ambiguous. Between the trimmed V and J ends, which lost 5 bases and 2 bases, there was a span of 13 bases. CDR3 size: 13 residues. The V gene's germline CDR1 is SQVTM and CDR2 ANQGSEA. DNA of the CDR3: TGCAGCGTTAAAAACGGTGGACCCTACGAGCAGTACTTC. Its translation is CSVKNGGPYEQYF.

This chain connects TRBV24-1 to TRBJ2-3; D is undetermined. Germline V lookup: CDR1 KGHDR, CDR2 SFDVKD. This CDR3 comprises 13 residues. The V and J ends lost 6 bases and 8 bases respectively, with 14 bases between them. The CDR3 spells CATSSPGPGTQYF. CDR3 sequence (DNA): TGTGCCACCAGTTCCCCGGGTCCAGGTACGCAGTATTTT.

This clonotype is a singleton in its sample. The genes are TRBV5-1 and TRBJ1-1; D call uncertain. The germline V gene has CDR1 SGHRS and CDR2 YFSETQ. The V and J ends lost 3 bases and 0 bases respectively, with 15 bases between them. This CDR3 spans 16 amino acids. CDR3 sequence (DNA): TGCGCCAGCAGCTCTGACGCACAGTTGATGAACACTGAAGCTTTCTTT. It translates to CASSSDAQLMNTEAFF.

This chain joins TRBV18 and TRBJ1-1; D unresolved. Germline V gene data show CDR1 as KGHSH and CDR2 as LQKENI. The CDR3 is 14 residues long. V dropped 4 bases and J dropped 7 bases, with 16 bases sitting between them. The CDR3 loop reads CASSLFRGVSEAFF. The CDR3, as DNA: TGTGCCAGCTCACTGTTCCGGGGAGTTAGTGAAGCTTTCTTT.

In this sample, this clonotype turned up a few times. This chain uses TRBV13 with TRBJ2-1; 11 bases match TRBD2. The CDR3 loop spans 15 amino acids. Per germline, CDR1 PRHDT and CDR2 FYEKMQ (reference sequence). Trimming removed 3 bases from V and 8 bases from J; junction bases left unmatched: 6. DNA for the CDR3: TGTGCCAGCAGCTTGTTAGCGGGAGGGCCGGATGAGCAGTTCTTC. Its translation is CASSLLAGGPDEQFF.

The chain is built from TRBV7-3 and TRBJ2-5; 9 nucleotides agree with TRBD1. The V and J ends lost 5 bases and 3 bases, in that order; junction bases with no gene match: 1. CDR1 is SGHTA, CDR2 FQGTGA, per germline. The CDR3 consists of 13 residues. CDR3 residues: CASSRQGEETQYF. The CDR3 DNA is TGTGCCAGCAGCAGACAGGGGGAAGAGACCCAGTACTTC.

This chain joins TRBV11-2 and TRBJ1-5; the D is unclear. Germline CDR1 reads SGHAT; CDR2 reads FQNNGV. The V end was cut by 5 bases, the J end by 7 bases, with 12 bases between. The CDR3 has 13 amino acids. The CDR3 nucleotides read TGTGCCAGCAGCCCCACGGTTGGGCAGCCCCAGCATTTT. This gives the protein CASSPTVGQPQHF.

The chain is built from TRBV12-3 or TRBV12-4 and TRBJ2-1; D uncertain. This CDR3 spans 12 amino acids. Trimming cost V 3 bases and J 10 bases, with 10 bases left between them. The CDR3, as DNA: TGTGCCAGCAGTTTTCTCGCATCGGAGCAGTTCTTC. It is translated as CASSFLASEQFF.

This chain uses TRBV29-1 with TRBJ1-1; TRBD1 is a possible D gene (5 bases). This CDR3 is built from 16 residues. The germline CDR1 and CDR2 sequences are SQVTM and ANQGSEA. Trimming shortened V by 6 bases and J by 4 bases, and 24 bases separated the two germline ends. The CDR3 spells CSVPMGPGFRSTEAFF. The CDR3 nucleotides read TGCAGCGTCCCGATGGGCCCAGGGTTTCGGAGCACTGAAGCTTTCTTT.

The J gene is TRBJ2-3, the V gene TRBV5-1; 7 bases fit TRBD2. CDR1 and CDR2 from the germline V gene are SGHRS and YFSETQ. V lost 2 bases to trimming and J lost 4 bases; unmatched junction nucleotides: 7. The CDR3 is 15 residues long. The DNA for the CDR3 is TGCGCCAGCAGCTTTGGACTAGACTTCGCAGATACGCAGTATTTT. This sequence encodes CASSFGLDFADTQYF.

The V call is TRBV5-1, the J call TRBJ1-5; 7 bases agree with TRBD1. The CDR3 runs to 15 residues. Trimming took 4 bases from V and 3 from J; bases not matched to a gene: 7. In germline, CDR1 is SGHRS, CDR2 YFSETQ. The CDR3, as DNA: TGCGCCAGCAGCCCGGAGGGACAGATCAATCAGCCCCAGCATTTT. This codes for CASSPEGQINQPQHF.

The rearrangement links TRBV13 to TRBJ2-5; D is perhaps TRBD1 or TRBD2 (6 bases each). The CDR3 sequence is 18 residues long. Germline V lookup: CDR1 PRHDT, CDR2 FYEKMQ (reference sequence). Trimming took 6 bases from V and 2 from J, leaving 25 bases between them. Here the CDR3 reads CASRLLGGLGRMQETQYF. In DNA, the CDR3 is TGTGCCAGCAGGCTGCTTGGGGGGCTTGGACGGATGCAAGAGACCCAGTACTTC. Supplemented by reference TRBV13 and TRBJ2-5, the full variable domain reads AAGVIQSPRHLIKEKRETATLKCYPIPRHDTVYWYQQGPGQDPQFLISFYEKMQSDKGSIPDRFSAQQFSDYHSELNMSSLELGDSALYFCASRLLGGLGRMQETQYFGPGTRLLVL.

The chain employs TRBV7-9 and TRBJ2-7, with 8 nucleotides matching TRBD2. Germline CDR1 reads SEHNR; CDR2 reads FQNEAQ (reference sequence). J was trimmed by 0 bases and V by 7 bases; bases with no gene match: 5. This CDR3 contains 14 residues. This CDR3 is CASTPGTSSYEQYF. CDR3 nucleotides: TGTGCCAGCACCCCGGGGACTAGCTCCTACGAGCAGTACTTC.

The V call is TRBV11-1, the J call TRBJ2-5, with D perhaps TRBD1 (5 bases). The CDR3 covers 14 residues. Germline CDR1 and CDR2: SGHAT and FQDESV (reference sequence). Trimming left V 1 base short and J 4 bases short, with 10 bases between. CDR3 in DNA: TGTGCCAGCAGCTTAGGGGGCATGGGAGAGACCCAGTACTTC. Encoded protein: CASSLGGMGETQYF. Full variable domain (remainder filled in from reference TRBV11-1 and TRBJ2-5): EAEVAQSPRYKITEKSQAVAFWCDPISGHATLYWYRQILGQGPELLVQFQDESVVDDSQLPKDRFSAERLKGVDSTLKIQPAELGDSAMYLCASSLGGMGETQYFGPGTRLLVL.

This rearrangement joins TRBV12-3 or TRBV12-4 to TRBJ1-5; tentative D call: TRBD1 (5 bases). The CDR3 totals 15 residues. Trimming removed 2 bases at V and 3 bases at J, with 11 bases between. CDR3 in amino acids: CASSLRGLLNQPQHF. CDR3 coding DNA: TGTGCCAGCAGTTTACGGGGCCTCCTCAATCAGCCCCAGCATTTT.

The chain uses TRBV28 and TRBJ2-1, with no clear D. Trimming stripped 1 base from V and 0 bases from J, with 10 bases between. In germline, CDR1 is MDHEN, CDR2 SYDVKM. This CDR3 spans 16 amino acids. The CDR3 region has the DNA TGTGCCAGCAGTTTATTAGGGTCGGGCTCCTACAATGAGCAGTTCTTC. Encoded protein: CASSLLGSGSYNEQFF.

The V call is TRBV11-1, the J call TRBJ2-1; TRBD1 aligns across 7 bases. This CDR3 has 15 amino acids. V trimming: 4 bases; J trimming: 4 bases; junction bases outside the gene matches: 7. The V gene's germline CDR1 is SGHAT and CDR2 FQDESV (reference sequence). This CDR3 is CASSSSGQSYNEQFF. CDR3 nucleotide sequence: TGTGCCAGCAGCTCATCGGGACAGAGTTACAATGAGCAGTTCTTC.

V is TRBV28 and J is TRBJ2-5, with 7 nucleotides matching TRBD1. Looked up from germline, CDR1 is MDHEN and CDR2 is SYDVKM. The CDR3 runs 16 residues. V lost 5 bases and J lost 2; bases outside the gene matches: 11. Here the CDR3 DNA reads TGTGCCAGCAGTCCCCTGGGTCAGGGGGAACAAGAGACCCAGTACTTC. This translates into CASSPLGQGEQETQYF.

The rearrangement links TRBV7-6 to TRBJ2-2; no definite D call. Germline V gives CDR1 SGHVS, CDR2 FNYEAQ. The V and J ends lost 3 bases and 6 bases respectively, with 11 bases between them. This CDR3 has 14 residues. The CDR3, as DNA: TGTGCCAGCAGCTTCGCGACAAAGGCCGGGGAGCTGTTTTTT. Translating it yields CASSFATKAGELFF.

The V and J genes are TRBV5-6 and TRBJ2-5; 7 nucleotides align to TRBD2. Germline lookup yields CDR1 SGHDT and CDR2 YYEEEE. The ends lost 5 bases at V and 0 bases at J; junction bases unmatched: 4. CDR3 length: 14 amino acids. CDR3 protein: CASSSGTNQETQYF. CDR3 DNA sequence: TGTGCCAGCAGTTCGGGGACTAACCAAGAGACCCAGTACTTC.

The chain uses TRBV24-1 and TRBJ2-1; 7 bases map to TRBD1. The CDR3 contains 14 residues. Trimming at V came to 7 bases and at J to 4 bases, leaving 6 bases not matched to a gene. In germline, CDR1 is KGHDR, CDR2 SFDVKD. The CDR3 DNA is TGTGCCACCAGAGGGACAGTTCCTTACAATGAGCAGTTCTTC. Amino acids: CATRGTVPYNEQFF.

This clonotype appeared a few times. V is TRBV11-1 and J is TRBJ2-1; D might be TRBD1 (6 bases). Trimming stripped 0 bases from V and 5 bases from J, with 8 bases between. In germline, CDR1 is SGHAT, CDR2 FQDESV (reference sequence). The CDR3 is 14 residues long. CDR3 sequence: CASSLAGTNNEQFF. In DNA form, the CDR3 reads TGTGCCAGCAGCTTAGCTGGGACAAACAATGAGCAGTTCTTC.

The V and J genes are TRBV29-1 and TRBJ2-1; 12 bases match TRBD2. Per germline, CDR1 SQVTM and CDR2 ANQGSEA. The CDR3 covers 14 residues. V gave up 4 bases and J gave up 2 bases; unmatched junction bases: 0. Written as DNA, the CDR3 is TGCAGCGTTGGACTAGCGGGAGCCTACAATGAGCAGTTCTTC. Translation: CSVGLAGAYNEQFF.

This clonotype appeared a few times. V is TRBV11-3 and J is TRBJ2-7, with TRBD1 matching 7 bases. Germline CDR1 reads SGHNT; CDR2 reads YENEEA. The CDR3 runs to 16 residues. V shed 3 bases and J 0 bases; nucleotides not matched to a gene: 8. CDR3 in amino acids: CASSFSTGESSYEQYF. CDR3 DNA: TGTGCCAGCAGCTTTTCCACAGGGGAAAGCTCCTACGAGCAGTACTTC.

The CDR3 loop is CASSRADTQYF. The CDR3 nucleotides are TGTGCCAGCAGTCGCGCAGATACGCAGTATTTT. The chain is built from TRBV12-3 or TRBV12-4 and TRBJ2-3, with unresolved D. V lost 5 bases, J lost 4 bases, and 4 bases lay in between. The CDR3 consists of 11 residues.

This chain uses TRBV2 with TRBJ1-2, with D unresolved. The germline V gene encodes CDR1 SNHLY and CDR2 FYNNEI. V shed 7 bases and J shed 4 bases, with 10 bases lying between them. CDR3 length equals 12 residues. This CDR3 reads CASKTRFYGYTF. CDR3 bases: TGTGCCAGCAAAACTCGGTTCTATGGCTACACCTTC.

There are a few counts of this clonotype. This rearrangement joins TRBV7-6 to TRBJ1-4; the D is unclear. The CDR3 is 14 amino acids. Germline CDR1 SGHVS, CDR2 FNYEAQ. Trimming took 1 base from V and 6 from J, leaving 9 bases between them. CDR3 bases: TGTGCCAGCAGCTTAGGGGGATTTGATGAAAAACTGTTTTTT. Its translation is CASSLGGFDEKLFF.

The V call is TRBV2, the J call TRBJ2-3; a weak D match, TRBD2 (6 bases). In germline, CDR1 is SNHLY, CDR2 FYNNEI. The CDR3 has 14 amino acids. Trimming removed 7 bases at V and 2 bases at J, with 13 bases between. The CDR3 protein is CASTKAGNTDTQYF. CDR3 nucleotide sequence: TGTGCCAGCACCAAGGCGGGGAACACAGATACGCAGTATTTT.

This clonotype showed up just a few times. The V gene is TRBV20-1, the J gene TRBJ2-7; 7 bases match TRBD1. With 4 bases clipped from V and 3 bases from J, the junction kept 6 bases outside the gene matches. Per germline, CDR1 DFQATT and CDR2 SNEGSKA (reference sequence). The CDR3 is made up of 13 amino acids. The CDR3 bases are TGCAGTGCTACCCCCGGGACAGACTACGAGCAGTACGTC. It yields the protein CSATPGTDYEQYV.

The chain carries TRBV2 and TRBJ1-6; D is unclear. The CDR3 extends over 15 amino acids. Germline CDR1 SNHLY, CDR2 FYNNEI. V was trimmed by 3 bases and J by 7 bases, leaving 13 bases between them. CDR3 nucleotide sequence: TGTGCCAGCAGTGATTCCGGGAATTTGAATTCACCCCTCCACTTT. This translates into CASSDSGNLNSPLHF. Full variable domain (rest looked up from reference TRBV2 and TRBJ1-6): EPEVTQTPSHQVTQMGQEVILRCVPISNHLYFYWYRQILGQKVEFLVSFYNNEISEKSEIFDDQFSVERPDGSNFTLKIRSTKLEDSAMYFCASSDSGNLNSPLHFGNGTRLTVT.